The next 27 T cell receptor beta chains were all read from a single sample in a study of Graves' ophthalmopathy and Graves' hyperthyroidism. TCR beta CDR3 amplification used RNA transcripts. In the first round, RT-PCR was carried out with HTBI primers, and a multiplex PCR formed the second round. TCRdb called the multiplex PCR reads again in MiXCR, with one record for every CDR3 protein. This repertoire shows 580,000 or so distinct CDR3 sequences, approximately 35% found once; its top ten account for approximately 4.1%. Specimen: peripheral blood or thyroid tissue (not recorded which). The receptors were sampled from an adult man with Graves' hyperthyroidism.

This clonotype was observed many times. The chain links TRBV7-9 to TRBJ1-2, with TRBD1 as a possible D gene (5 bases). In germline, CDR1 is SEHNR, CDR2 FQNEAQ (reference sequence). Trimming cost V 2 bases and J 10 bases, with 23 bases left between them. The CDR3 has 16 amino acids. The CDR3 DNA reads TGTGCCAGCAGCTTAAGTCTGGCCCGACAGTTGATCCACTACACCTTC. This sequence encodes CASSLSLARQLIHYTF.

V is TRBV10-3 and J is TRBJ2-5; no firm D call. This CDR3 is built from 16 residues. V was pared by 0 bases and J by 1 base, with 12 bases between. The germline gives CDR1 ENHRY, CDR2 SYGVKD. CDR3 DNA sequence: TGTGCCATCAGTGAGTCGAAGGCTAGGCTCCAAGAGACCCAGTACTTC. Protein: CAISESKARLQETQYF.

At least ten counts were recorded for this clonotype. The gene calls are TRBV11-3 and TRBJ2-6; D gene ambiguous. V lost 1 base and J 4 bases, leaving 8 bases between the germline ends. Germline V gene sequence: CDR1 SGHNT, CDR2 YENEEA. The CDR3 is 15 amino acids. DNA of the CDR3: TGTGCCAGCAGCTTAGTAGGGTTCGGGGCCAACGTCCTGACTTTC. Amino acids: CASSLVGFGANVLTF.

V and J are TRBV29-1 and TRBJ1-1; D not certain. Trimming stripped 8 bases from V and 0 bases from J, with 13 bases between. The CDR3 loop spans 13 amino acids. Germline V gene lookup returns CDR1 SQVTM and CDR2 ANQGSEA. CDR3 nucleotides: TGCAGCTTAGCTGGGCAGTTGAACACTGAAGCTTTCTTT. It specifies CSLAGQLNTEAFF.

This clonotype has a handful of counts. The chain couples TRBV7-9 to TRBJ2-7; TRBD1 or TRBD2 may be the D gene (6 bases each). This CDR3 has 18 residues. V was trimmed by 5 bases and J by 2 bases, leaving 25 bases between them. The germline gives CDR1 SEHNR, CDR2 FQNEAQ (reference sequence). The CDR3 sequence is CASSQDWEDSHSAYEQYF. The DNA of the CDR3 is TGTGCCAGCAGCCAAGATTGGGAGGACAGCCACTCCGCCTACGAGCAGTACTTC.

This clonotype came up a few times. The CDR3 DNA is TGCAGTGCCCTTGGACACCTCACCACTGAAGCTTTCTTT. Translation: CSALGHLTTEAFF. J is TRBJ1-1 and V is TRBV20-1; perhaps TRBD1 as D (5 bases). V was cut by 6 bases and J by 4 bases, with 15 bases left in between. The CDR3 has 13 residues. The germline V gene has CDR1 DFQATT and CDR2 SNEGSKA (reference sequence).

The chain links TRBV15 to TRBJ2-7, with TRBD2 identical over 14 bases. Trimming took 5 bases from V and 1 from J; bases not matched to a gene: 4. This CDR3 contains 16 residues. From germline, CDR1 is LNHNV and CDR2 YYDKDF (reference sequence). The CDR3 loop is CATSSRLAGGSYEQYF. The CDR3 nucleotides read TGTGCCACCAGCTCAAGACTAGCGGGGGGGTCCTACGAGCAGTACTTC.

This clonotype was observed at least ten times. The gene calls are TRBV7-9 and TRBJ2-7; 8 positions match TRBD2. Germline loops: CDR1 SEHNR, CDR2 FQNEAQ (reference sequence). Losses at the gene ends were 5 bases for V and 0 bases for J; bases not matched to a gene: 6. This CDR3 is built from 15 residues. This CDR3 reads CASSRGLGSSYEQYF. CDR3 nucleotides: TGTGCCAGCAGCCGGGGACTAGGCTCCTCCTACGAGCAGTACTTC.

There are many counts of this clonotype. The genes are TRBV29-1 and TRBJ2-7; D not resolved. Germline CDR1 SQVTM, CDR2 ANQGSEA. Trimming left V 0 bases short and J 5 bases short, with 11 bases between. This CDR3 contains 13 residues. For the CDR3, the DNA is TGCAGCGTTGAAGAGGCCACTGTGAACGAGCAGTACTTC. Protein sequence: CSVEEATVNEQYF.

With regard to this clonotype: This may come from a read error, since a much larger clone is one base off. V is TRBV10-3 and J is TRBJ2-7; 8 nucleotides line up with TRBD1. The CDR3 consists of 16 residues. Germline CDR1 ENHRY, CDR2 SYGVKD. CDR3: CASSGLRDRFTYEQYF. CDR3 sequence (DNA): TGTGCCAGCAGTGGACTCCGGGACAGGTTCACCTACGAGCAGTACTTC.

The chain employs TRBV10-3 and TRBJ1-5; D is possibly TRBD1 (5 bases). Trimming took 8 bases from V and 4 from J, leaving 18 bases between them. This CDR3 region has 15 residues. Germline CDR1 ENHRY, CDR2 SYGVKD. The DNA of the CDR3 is TGTGCCATCCCGAAGGGGCAGGGAGGGAATCAGCCCCAGCATTTT. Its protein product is CAIPKGQGGNQPQHF.

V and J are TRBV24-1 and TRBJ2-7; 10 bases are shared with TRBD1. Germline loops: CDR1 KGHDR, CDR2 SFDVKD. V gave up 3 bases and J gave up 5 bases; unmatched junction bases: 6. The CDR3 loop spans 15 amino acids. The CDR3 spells CATSDPGQGNHEQYF. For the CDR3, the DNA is TGTGCCACCAGTGATCCGGGACAGGGGAACCACGAGCAGTACTTC.

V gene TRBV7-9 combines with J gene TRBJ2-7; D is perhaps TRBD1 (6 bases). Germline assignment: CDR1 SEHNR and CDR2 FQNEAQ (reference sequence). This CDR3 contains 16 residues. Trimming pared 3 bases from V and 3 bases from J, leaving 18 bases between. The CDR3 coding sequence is TGTGCCAGCAGCTTGAGGGGGAGAGCAGGCAGCTACGAGCAGTACTTC. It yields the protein CASSLRGRAGSYEQYF.

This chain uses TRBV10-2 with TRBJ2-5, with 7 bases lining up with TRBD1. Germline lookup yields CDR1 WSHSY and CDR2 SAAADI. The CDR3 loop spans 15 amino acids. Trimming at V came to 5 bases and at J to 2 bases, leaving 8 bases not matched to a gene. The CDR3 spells CASSFPGDRQETQYF. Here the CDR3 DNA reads TGCGCCAGCAGTTTCCCCGGGGACAGACAAGAGACCCAGTACTTC.

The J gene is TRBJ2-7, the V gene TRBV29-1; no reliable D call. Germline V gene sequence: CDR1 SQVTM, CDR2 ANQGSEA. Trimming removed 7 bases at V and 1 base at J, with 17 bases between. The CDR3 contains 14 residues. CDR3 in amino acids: CSARGRAWSYEQYF. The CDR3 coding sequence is TGCAGCGCCAGAGGAAGGGCCTGGTCCTACGAGCAGTACTTC.

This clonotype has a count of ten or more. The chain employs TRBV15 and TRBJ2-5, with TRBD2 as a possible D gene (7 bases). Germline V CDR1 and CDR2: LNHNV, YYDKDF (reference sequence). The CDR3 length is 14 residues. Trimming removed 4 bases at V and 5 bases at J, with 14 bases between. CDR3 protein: CATSKGGEGETQYF. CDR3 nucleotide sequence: TGTGCCACCAGCAAGGGGGGGGAAGGGGAGACCCAGTACTTC. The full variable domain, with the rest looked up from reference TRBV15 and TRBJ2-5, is DAMVIQNPRYQVTQFGKPVTLSCSQTLNHNVMYWYQQKSSQAPKLLFHYYDKDFNNEADTPDNFQSRRPNTSFCFLDIRSPGLGDTAMYLCATSKGGEGETQYFGPGTRLLVL.

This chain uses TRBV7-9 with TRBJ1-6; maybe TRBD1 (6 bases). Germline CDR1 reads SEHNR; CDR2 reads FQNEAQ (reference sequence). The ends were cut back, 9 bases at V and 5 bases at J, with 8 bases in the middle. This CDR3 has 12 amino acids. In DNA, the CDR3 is TGTGCCAGTTACAGGGATAATTCACCCCTCCACTTT. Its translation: CASYRDNSPLHF.

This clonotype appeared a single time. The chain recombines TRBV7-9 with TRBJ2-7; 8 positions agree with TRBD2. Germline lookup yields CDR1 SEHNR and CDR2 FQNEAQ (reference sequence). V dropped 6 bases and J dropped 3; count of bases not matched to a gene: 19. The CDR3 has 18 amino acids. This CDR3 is CASSLRVPVAGRLYEQYF. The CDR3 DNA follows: TGTGCCAGCAGTTTAAGGGTCCCGGTAGCGGGGCGACTCTACGAGCAGTACTTC.

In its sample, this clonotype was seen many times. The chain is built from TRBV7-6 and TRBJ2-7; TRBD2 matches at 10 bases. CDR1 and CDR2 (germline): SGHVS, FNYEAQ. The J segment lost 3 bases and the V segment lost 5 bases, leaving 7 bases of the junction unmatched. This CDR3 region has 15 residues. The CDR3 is CASSPSPSGSYEQYF. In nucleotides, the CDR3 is TGTGCCAGCAGCCCGAGTCCTAGCGGGAGCTACGAGCAGTACTTC.

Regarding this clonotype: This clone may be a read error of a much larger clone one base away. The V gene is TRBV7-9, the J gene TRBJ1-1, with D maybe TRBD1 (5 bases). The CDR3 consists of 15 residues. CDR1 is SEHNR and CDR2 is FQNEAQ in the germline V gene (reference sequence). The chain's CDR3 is CASSPYLAGRTGAFF. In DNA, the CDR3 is TGTGCCAGCAGCCCCTACCTGGCAGGGCGGACTGGAGCTTTCTTT. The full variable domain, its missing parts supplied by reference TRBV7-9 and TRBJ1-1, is DTGVSQNPRHKITKRGQNVTFRCDPISEHNRLYWYRQTLGQGPEFLTYFQNEAQLEKSRLLSDRFSAERPKGSFSTLEIQRTEQGDSAMYLCASSPYLAGRTGAFFGQGTRLTVV.

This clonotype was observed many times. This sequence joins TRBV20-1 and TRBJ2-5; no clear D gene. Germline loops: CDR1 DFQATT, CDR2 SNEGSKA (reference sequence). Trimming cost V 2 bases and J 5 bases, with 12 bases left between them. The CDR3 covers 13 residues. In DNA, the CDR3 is TGCAGTGCTAGATACGGCTGGAAGGAGACCCAGTACTTC. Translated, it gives CSARYGWKETQYF.

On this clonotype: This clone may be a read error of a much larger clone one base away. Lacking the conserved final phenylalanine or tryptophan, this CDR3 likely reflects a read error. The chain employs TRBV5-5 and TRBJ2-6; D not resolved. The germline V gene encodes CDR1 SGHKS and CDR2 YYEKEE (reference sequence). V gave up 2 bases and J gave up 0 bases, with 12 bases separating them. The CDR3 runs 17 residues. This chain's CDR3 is CASSFDESSSGANVLTS. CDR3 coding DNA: TGTGCCAGCAGCTTTGACGAATCGAGCTCTGGGGCCAACGTCCTGACTTCC.

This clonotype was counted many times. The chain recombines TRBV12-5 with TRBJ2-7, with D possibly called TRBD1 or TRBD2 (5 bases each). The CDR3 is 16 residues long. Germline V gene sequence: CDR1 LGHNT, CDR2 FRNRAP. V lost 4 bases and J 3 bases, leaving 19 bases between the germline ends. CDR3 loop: CASGSPPLGRNYEQYF. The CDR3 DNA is TGTGCTAGTGGTTCGCCACCCCTGGGACGGAACTACGAGCAGTACTTC.

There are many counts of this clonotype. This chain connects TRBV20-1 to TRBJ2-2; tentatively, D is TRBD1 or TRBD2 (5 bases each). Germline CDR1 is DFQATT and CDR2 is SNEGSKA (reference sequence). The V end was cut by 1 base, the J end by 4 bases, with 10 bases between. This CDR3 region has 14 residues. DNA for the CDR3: TGCAGTGCTAGAGGGGACGTTGGCACCGGGGAGCTGTTTTTT. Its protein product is CSARGDVGTGELFF.

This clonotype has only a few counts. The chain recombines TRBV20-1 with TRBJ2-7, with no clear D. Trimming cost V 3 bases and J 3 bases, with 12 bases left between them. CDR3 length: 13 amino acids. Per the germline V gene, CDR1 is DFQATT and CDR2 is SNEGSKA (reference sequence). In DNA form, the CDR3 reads TGCAGTGCTAGGAGTTATCGGAGCTACGAGCAGTACTTC. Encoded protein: CSARSYRSYEQYF.

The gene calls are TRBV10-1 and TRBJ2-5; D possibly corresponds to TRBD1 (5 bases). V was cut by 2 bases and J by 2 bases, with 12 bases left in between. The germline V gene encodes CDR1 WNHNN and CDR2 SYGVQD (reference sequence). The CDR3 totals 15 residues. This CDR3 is CASSERGQGQETQYF. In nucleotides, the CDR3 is TGCGCCAGCAGTGAGAGGGGTCAGGGTCAAGAGACCCAGTACTTC.

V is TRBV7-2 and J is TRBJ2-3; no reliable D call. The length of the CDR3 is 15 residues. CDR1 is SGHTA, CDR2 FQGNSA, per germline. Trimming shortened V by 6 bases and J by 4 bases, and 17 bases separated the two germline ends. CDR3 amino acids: CASRLQSQSADTQYF. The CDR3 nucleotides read TGTGCCAGCAGATTACAGTCACAGAGTGCAGATACGCAGTATTTT.